This T cell receptor (beta chain) was sequenced for a study of blood T cell repertoires in COVID-19 (TCRdb year 2020). As for the study more broadly: The collaborator samples originated in the United States, Italy and Spain and spanned the acute and convalescent phases of COVID-19. The material from the prospective study consisted of cDNA or gDNA derived from T cells, B-cell-depleted T cells, or PBMCs. Deeply sampled blood TCRbeta repertoires from subjects exposed to, actively infected with, or recovered from COVID-19 were included in the dataset. The repertoires were released in a freely available public database intended as a resource for research on the immune response to SARS-CoV-2. Samples were obtained from the ongoing ImmuneRACE study (first 160 participants) and from over 1,000 subjects provided by 6 global collaborators. The sample metadata nearly always contained a de-identified subject ID, COVID-19 status, age in years and sex. Where available, HLA class I and class II types were obtained from metadata supplied by the sample provider rather than from assay-based typing. Beyond this particular receptor, the publication reports: How much clinical and demographic metadata was included differed by source and by participant, and the metadata was provided uncurated.

CDR1 and CDR2 are read off the germline V gene (reference sequence) as LNHDA and SQIVND. The cysteine opens and the phenylalanine closes a CDR3 of 17 amino acids. Only the CDR3 region is kept as DNA, spanning 51 bases read in frame from base 1. V drops 10 bases and J drops 7 bases, leaving 29 bases in between. In regard to this clone: Its target antigen remains unknown. The sample holds no much larger clone one base away, and base qualities are not on file.

TCRbeta CDR3 regions were amplified from genomic DNA using the immunoSEQ Assay, a bias-controlled multiplex PCR. The paper's data handling went like this. Nucleated cell counts per sample were estimated from amplification of reference gene primers within the assay. To quantify the absolute abundance of each unique TCRbeta CDR3 rearrangement, sequence reads were collapsed and filtered. For each sample, productive Simpson clonality was calculated as the square root of Simpson's diversity index over productive rearrangements. TCRdb took over this immuneACCESS table, retaining in-frame rearrangements with V and J assigned. Such tables are incomplete; in checked studies, under half of the missing clones stem from an unresolved V gene, and the remainder is unexplained. That table gives V, J and clone size, and the DNA gave D and trimming. The sample table contains more than 200,000 clones; only one count was recorded for approximately 88% of them. The ten largest clones add up to roughly 3.7% of the sample.

In the prospective study, participants were about 18 to 95 years old, resided in 24 geographic areas of the United States, and were enrolled through a virtual design. In the prospective study, cohorts were assigned on the basis of participant-reported clinical history obtained from a screening survey and a study questionnaire. Exposed participants had been in contact with someone with a PCR-confirmed or clinician-diagnosed COVID-19 case within 2 weeks of study entry. Each participant in the prospective study had whole blood, serum and a nasopharyngeal or oropharyngeal swab collected by mobile phlebotomists. Participants in the prospective study had the option to provide additional blood draws and questionnaires over an approximately 2-month period. Before DNA extraction, blood samples from the prospective study were shipped at room temperature or frozen.

The sequenced material came from PBMCs or T cells enriched from blood (not recorded which). The rearrangement joined TRBV19 to TRBJ1-5; a weak D assignment points to TRBD1 (6 bases agree). The source of this sequence is a woman aged 25 to 45 who had been exposed to COVID-19. CDR3 protein: CATRSAMRDMGLQPQHF. The DNA sequence is given as TGTGCCACTAGAAGTGCCATGAGGGACATGGGCCTCCAGCCCCAGCATTTT.